This T cell receptor (beta chain) is drawn from a study of T cell changes during pregnancy in multiple sclerosis. This clone showed up just once. The ends were cut back, 0 bases at V and 9 bases at J, with 10 bases in the middle. The CDR3 extends over 13 amino acids. Germline CDR1 SGHRS, CDR2 YFSETQ. Only in-frame clones appear in the TCRdb table, and some are missing; sequencing was by immunoSEQ multiplex PCR. Among approximately 92,000 clones listed, more than 85% were seen once. The clonotype comes from a female donor with multiple sclerosis, enrolled in a pregnancy study. The J gene is TRBJ2-1, the V gene TRBV5-1; D remains ambiguous. The sequenced sample was peripheral blood, obtained in the first trimester of pregnancy. CDR3 loop: CASSLARSSEQFF. The CDR3 nucleotides read TGCGCCAGCAGCTTGGCTCGGAGCTCTGAGCAGTTCTTC.